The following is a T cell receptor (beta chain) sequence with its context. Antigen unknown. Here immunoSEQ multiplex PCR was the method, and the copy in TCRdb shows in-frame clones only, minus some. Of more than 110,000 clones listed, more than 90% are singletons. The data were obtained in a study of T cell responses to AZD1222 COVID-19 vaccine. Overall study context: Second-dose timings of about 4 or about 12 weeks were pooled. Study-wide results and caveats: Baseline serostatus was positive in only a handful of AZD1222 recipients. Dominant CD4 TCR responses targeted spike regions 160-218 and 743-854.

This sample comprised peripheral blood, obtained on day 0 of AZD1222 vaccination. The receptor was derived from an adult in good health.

In DNA form, the CDR3 reads TGCGCCAGCAGTCCGTCGACAGGCGGGAACTACGAGCAGTACTTC. The encoded protein is CASSPSTGGNYEQYF. The rearrangement joins TRBV23-1 to TRBJ2-7; D may be TRBD1 or TRBD2 (6 bases each). TRBV23-1 falls under the ORF class, with uncertain function. CDR3 size: 15 residues. Trimming cost V 4 bases and J 3 bases, with 16 bases left between them.